The 15 T cell receptor beta chains below were found in one sample sequenced in a study of OX40 agonist ivuxolimab in advanced cancers. The table came from immunoSEQ multiplex PCR; TCRdb's copy has only in-frame clones and leaves some out. The sample includes 65,000 to 90,000 clones, 84% seen only once; the top ten take 2.5% to 3%. This sample comprised CD4+ or CD8+ T cells sorted from blood, obtained in a trial of the OX40 agonist ivuxolimab. The receptors shown here come from an adult with an advanced solid tumor such as melanoma, head and neck, liver or kidney cancer.

In DNA, the CDR3 is TGTGCCAGCGGGGGTAGGTCCTCTGGGGCCAACGTCCTGACTTTC. It codes for CASGGRSSGANVLTF. V is TRBV28 and J is TRBJ2-6, with D perhaps matching TRBD1 or TRBD2 (5 bases each). V lost 8 bases to trimming and J lost 0 bases, with 11 bases between them. CDR1 is MDHEN, CDR2 SYDVKM, per germline. CDR3 length: 15 amino acids.

The genes are TRBV9 and TRBJ2-3; D not resolved. Trimming took off 3 bases at V and 3 bases at J, with 11 bases between the two ends. Germline values: CDR1 SGDLS, CDR2 YYNGEE. This CDR3 has 14 amino acids. The CDR3 region is CASSAVGYTDTQYF. The CDR3 DNA reads as TGTGCCAGCAGCGCCGTGGGGTATACAGATACGCAGTATTTT.

The V gene is TRBV9, the J gene TRBJ2-1; D unclear. The CDR3 loop spans 13 amino acids. The V and J ends lost 1 base and 6 bases respectively, with 8 bases between them. Germline values: CDR1 SGDLS, CDR2 YYNGEE. The CDR3 DNA sequence: TGTGCCAGCAGCGTAAGCCTGGGCAATGAGCAGTTCTTC. The encoded protein is CASSVSLGNEQFF.

V gene TRBV11-1 combines with J gene TRBJ1-6, with D unresolved. With 4 bases removed from V and 4 bases from J, the gap between germline ends came to 8 bases. Germline-derived CDR1 and CDR2 are SGHAT and FQDESV (reference sequence). The CDR3 runs to 14 residues. CDR3 sequence: CASSWTRYNSPLHF. In nucleotides, the CDR3 is TGTGCCAGCAGCTGGACCCGGTATAATTCACCCCTCCACTTT.

This chain connects TRBV28 to TRBJ2-2; TRBD1 or TRBD2 may be the D gene (5 bases each). The CDR3 extends over 15 amino acids. CDR1 is MDHEN, CDR2 SYDVKM, per germline. Trimming cost V 4 bases and J 3 bases, with 12 bases left between them. CDR3: CASSWGTPDTGELFF. CDR3 coding DNA: TGTGCCAGCAGTTGGGGGACCCCGGACACCGGGGAGCTGTTTTTT.

This clone has ten or more counts. The genes are TRBV10-1 and TRBJ1-6; D is perhaps TRBD1 (6 bases). Germline CDR1 is WNHNN and CDR2 is SYGVQD (reference sequence). The CDR3 extends over 13 amino acids. With 9 bases removed from V and 6 bases from J, the gap between germline ends came to 12 bases. The CDR3 here is CARNRQANSPLHF. The CDR3 DNA is TGCGCCAGGAACCGACAGGCTAATTCACCCCTCCACTTT.

The chain employs TRBV30 and TRBJ2-5; D is possibly TRBD2 (5 bases). CDR1 and CDR2 (germline): GTSNPN, SVGIG (reference sequence). The length of the CDR3 is 13 residues. Between the trimmed V and J ends, which lost 2 bases and 4 bases, there was a span of 11 bases. The CDR3 DNA sequence: TGTGCCTGGAGTTCGGGGTTTGGAGAGACCCAGTACTTC. Its protein is CAWSSGFGETQYF.

J is TRBJ2-5 and V is TRBV5-6; TRBD2 matches 8 bases. CDR3 size: 15 residues. J was trimmed by 4 bases and V by 4 bases; bases with no gene match: 9. CDR1 is SGHDT, CDR2 YYEEEE, per germline. The CDR3 region has the DNA TGTGCCAGCAGCACTGGACTAGCCCTCGGAGAGACCCAGTACTTC. This sequence encodes CASSTGLALGETQYF.

This clone was seen more than once but under ten times. V usage is TRBV28 and J usage is TRBJ2-3, with D possibly being TRBD2 (5 bases). V lost 6 bases and J lost 6, with 19 bases in between. The CDR3 is 15 residues long. Germline V gene sequence: CDR1 MDHEN, CDR2 SYDVKM. The CDR3 region is CASRSIKRDFDTQYF. The CDR3 coding sequence is TGTGCCAGCAGATCCATAAAACGGGATTTCGATACGCAGTATTTT.

This chain joins TRBV2 and TRBJ1-1; TRBD1 is a possible D gene (5 bases). The CDR3 runs 13 residues. The V end was cut by 6 bases, the J end by 4 bases, with 12 bases between. Per the germline V gene, CDR1 is SNHLY and CDR2 is FYNNEI. DNA of the CDR3: TGTGCCAGCAGCGGTATGGGGGGCACTGAAGCTTTCTTT. Translated: CASSGMGGTEAFF.

The chain links TRBV5-1 to TRBJ2-5; 14 bases map to TRBD2. Germline trimming cut 3 bases from V and 7 bases from J; bases unmatched to any gene: 2. CDR1 and CDR2 (germline): SGHRS, YFSETQ. The CDR3 length is 14 residues. This CDR3 is CASSSTSGGGTQYF. CDR3 bases: TGCGCCAGCAGCTCGACTAGCGGGGGGGGGACCCAGTACTTC.

The chain carries TRBV30 and TRBJ1-3, with TRBD1 as a possible D gene (6 bases). Germline CDR1 reads GTSNPN; CDR2 reads SVGIG (reference sequence). The CDR3 has 13 residues. Trimming took 3 bases from V and 2 from J, leaving 8 bases between them. The CDR3 DNA follows: TGTGCCTGGAGCTCAGGGGCTGGAAACACCATATATTTT. Translated: CAWSSGAGNTIYF.

V gene TRBV28 combines with J gene TRBJ1-5, with 9 bases that match TRBD1. V lost 8 bases and J lost 2; bases outside the gene matches: 10. Germline CDR1 is MDHEN and CDR2 is SYDVKM. The CDR3 loop spans 16 amino acids. This CDR3 reads CASWGTGRLGNQPQHF. The CDR3 DNA sequence: TGTGCCAGCTGGGGGACAGGGCGTCTAGGCAATCAGCCCCAGCATTTT.

The chain joins TRBV6-1 to TRBJ1-5; D possibly corresponds to TRBD1 (5 bases). The CDR3 sequence is 14 residues long. Deletions cut 4 bases from V and 7 bases from J, with 14 bases between. Germline CDR1 and CDR2: MNHNS and SASEGT. As DNA, the CDR3 is TGTGCCAGCAGTGGGTGGGGGGGAGGGCAGCCCCAGCATTTT. Residues: CASSGWGGGQPQHF.

The V and J genes are TRBV11-1 and TRBJ2-3, with unresolved D. V lost 5 bases to trimming and J lost 5 bases, with 17 bases between them. The CDR3 consists of 15 residues. The germline gives CDR1 SGHAT, CDR2 FQDESV (reference sequence). CDR3 nucleotide sequence: TGTGCCAGCAGCACCCGAGGAGTAGAGGTAGATACGCAGTATTTT. This sequence encodes CASSTRGVEVDTQYF.